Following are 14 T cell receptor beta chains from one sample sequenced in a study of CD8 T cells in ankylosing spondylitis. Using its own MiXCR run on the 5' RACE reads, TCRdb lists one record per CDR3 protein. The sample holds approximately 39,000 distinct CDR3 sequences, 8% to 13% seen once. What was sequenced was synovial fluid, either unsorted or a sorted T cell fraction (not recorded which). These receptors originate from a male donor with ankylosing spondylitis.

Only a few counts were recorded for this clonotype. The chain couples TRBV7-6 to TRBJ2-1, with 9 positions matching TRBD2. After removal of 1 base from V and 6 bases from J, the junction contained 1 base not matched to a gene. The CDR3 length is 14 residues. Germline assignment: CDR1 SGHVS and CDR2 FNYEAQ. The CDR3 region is CASSLELAGNEQFF. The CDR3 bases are TGTGCCAGCAGCTTAGAACTAGCGGGCAATGAGCAGTTCTTC.

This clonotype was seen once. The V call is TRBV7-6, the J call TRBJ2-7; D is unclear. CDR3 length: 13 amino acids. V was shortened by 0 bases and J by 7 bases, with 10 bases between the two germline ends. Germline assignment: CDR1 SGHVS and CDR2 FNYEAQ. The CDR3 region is CASSLAGRTEQYF. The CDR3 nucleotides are TGTGCCAGCAGCTTAGCAGGACGGACGGAGCAGTACTTC.

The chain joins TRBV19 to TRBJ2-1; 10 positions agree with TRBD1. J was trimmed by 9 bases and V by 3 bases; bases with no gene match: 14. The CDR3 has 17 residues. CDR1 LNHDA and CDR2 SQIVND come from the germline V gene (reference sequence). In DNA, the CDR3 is TGTGCCAGTAGTATGGGTTGGGGGGACAGGGGCTTCGGTGAGCAGTTCTTC. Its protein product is CASSMGWGDRGFGEQFF.

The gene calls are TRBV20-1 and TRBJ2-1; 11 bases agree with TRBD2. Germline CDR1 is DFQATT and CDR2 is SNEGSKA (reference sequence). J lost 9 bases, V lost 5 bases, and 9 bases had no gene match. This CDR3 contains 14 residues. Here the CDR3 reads CSAPTSGMAGEQFF. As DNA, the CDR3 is TGCAGTGCTCCGACTAGCGGGATGGCCGGTGAGCAGTTCTTC.

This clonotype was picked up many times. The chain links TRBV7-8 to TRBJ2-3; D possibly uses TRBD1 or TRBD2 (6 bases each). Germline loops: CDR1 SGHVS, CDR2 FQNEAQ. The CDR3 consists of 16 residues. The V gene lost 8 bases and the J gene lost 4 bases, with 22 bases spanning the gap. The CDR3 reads CASSKGEEPGADTQYF. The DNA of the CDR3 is TGTGCCAGCTCGAAGGGGGAGGAACCCGGCGCAGATACGCAGTATTTT.

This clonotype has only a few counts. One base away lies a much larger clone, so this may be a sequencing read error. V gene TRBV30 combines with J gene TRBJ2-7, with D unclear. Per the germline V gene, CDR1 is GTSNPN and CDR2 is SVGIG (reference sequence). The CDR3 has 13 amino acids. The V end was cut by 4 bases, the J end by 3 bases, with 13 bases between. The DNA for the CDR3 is TGTGCCTGGAACCAAGGTGGAGACTACGAGCAGTACTTC. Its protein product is CAWNQGGDYEQYF. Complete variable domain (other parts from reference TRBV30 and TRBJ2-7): SQTIHQWPATLVQPVGSPLSLECTVEGTSNPNLYWYRQAAGRGLQLLFYSVGIGQISSEVPQNLSASRPQDRQFILSSKKLLLSDSGFYLCAWNQGGDYEQYFGPGTRLTVT.

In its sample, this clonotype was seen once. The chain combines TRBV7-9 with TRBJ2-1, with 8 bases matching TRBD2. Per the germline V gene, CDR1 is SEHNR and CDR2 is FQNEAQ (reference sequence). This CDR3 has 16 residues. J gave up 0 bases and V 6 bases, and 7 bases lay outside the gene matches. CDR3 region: CASSSTGTSSYNEQFF. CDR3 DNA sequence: TGTGCCAGCAGTAGTACCGGGACTAGCTCCTACAATGAGCAGTTCTTC.

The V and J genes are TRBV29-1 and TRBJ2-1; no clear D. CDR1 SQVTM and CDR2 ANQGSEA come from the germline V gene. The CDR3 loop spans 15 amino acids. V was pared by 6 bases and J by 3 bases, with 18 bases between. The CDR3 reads CSVRPDTGVYNEQFF. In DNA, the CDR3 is TGCAGCGTGCGACCAGACACTGGGGTCTACAATGAGCAGTTCTTC.

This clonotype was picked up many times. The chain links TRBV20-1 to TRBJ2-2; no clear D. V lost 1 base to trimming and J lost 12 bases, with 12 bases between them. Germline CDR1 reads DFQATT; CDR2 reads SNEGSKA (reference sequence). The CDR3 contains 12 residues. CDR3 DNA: TGCAGTGCTAGAGTTTCATCGGCGCAGCTGTTTTTT. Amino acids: CSARVSSAQLFF.

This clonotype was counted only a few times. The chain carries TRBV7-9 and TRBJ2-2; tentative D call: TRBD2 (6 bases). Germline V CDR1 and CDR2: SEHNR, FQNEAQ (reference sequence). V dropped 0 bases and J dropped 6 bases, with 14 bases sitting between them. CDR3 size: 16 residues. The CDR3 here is CASSLAGGAFPGELFF. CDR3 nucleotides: TGTGCCAGCAGCTTAGCGGGGGGAGCTTTTCCCGGGGAGCTGTTTTTT.

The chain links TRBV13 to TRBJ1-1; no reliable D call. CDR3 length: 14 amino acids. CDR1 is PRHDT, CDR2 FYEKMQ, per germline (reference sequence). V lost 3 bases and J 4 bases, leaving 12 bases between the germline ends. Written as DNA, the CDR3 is TGTGCCAGCAGCTTTGGCCCCGCGGGCACTGAAGCTTTCTTT. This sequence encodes CASSFGPAGTEAFF. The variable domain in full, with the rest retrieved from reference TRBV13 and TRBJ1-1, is AAGVIQSPRHLIKEKRETATLKCYPIPRHDTVYWYQQGPGQDPQFLISFYEKMQSDKGSIPDRFSAQQFSDYHSELNMSSLELGDSALYFCASSFGPAGTEAFFGQGTRLTVV.

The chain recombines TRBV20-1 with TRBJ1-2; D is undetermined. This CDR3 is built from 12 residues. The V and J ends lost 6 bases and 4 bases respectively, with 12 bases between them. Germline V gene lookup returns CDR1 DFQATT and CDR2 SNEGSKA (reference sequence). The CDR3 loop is CSAQDAFYGYTF. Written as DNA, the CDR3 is TGCAGTGCGCAGGACGCCTTCTATGGCTACACCTTC.

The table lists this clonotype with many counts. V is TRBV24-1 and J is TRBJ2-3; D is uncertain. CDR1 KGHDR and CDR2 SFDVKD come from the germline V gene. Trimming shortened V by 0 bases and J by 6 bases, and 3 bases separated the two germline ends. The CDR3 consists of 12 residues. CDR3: CATSDLRDTQYF. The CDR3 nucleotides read TGTGCCACCAGTGATTTGAGGGATACGCAGTATTTT.

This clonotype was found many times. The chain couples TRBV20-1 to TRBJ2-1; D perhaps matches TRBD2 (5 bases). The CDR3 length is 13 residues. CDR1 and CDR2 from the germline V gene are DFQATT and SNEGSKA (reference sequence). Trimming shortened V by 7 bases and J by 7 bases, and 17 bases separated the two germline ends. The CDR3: CSVPRAGWNEQFF. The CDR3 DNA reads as TGCAGTGTCCCCCGGGCGGGTTGGAATGAGCAGTTCTTC.